Shown below are 19 T cell receptor beta chains from a single sample sequenced in a study of T cells in Graves' hyperthyroidism and ophthalmopathy. Researchers took RNA transcripts and amplified the TCR beta CDR3 regions from them. RT-PCR in the first round (using the HTBI primer set) targeted the TCR CDR3. Each CDR3 protein is one row after TCRdb ran MiXCR on the multiplex PCR reads. The top ten hold 33% of the sample, which has about 290,000 distinct CDR3 sequences, 15% to 20% seen once. What was sequenced was blood. The origin of the receptors is a man aged 25-40 years with Graves' hyperthyroidism.

This clonotype was seen repeatedly, ten times or more. The V call is TRBV12-3 or TRBV12-4, the J call TRBJ2-2; D could derive from TRBD1 or TRBD2 (5 bases each). The CDR3 is 15 amino acids. The V end was cut by 6 bases, the J end by 5 bases, with 16 bases between. The CDR3 protein is CASRPGAGWTGELFF. Written as DNA, the CDR3 is TGTGCCAGCAGACCCGGGGCCGGCTGGACCGGGGAGCTGTTTTTT.

This clonotype was observed at least ten times. The chain couples TRBV29-1 to TRBJ2-4; D remains unclear. Germline loops: CDR1 SQVTM, CDR2 ANQGSEA. This CDR3 has 15 residues. V was cut by 3 bases and J by 1 base, with 13 bases left in between. The CDR3 DNA sequence: TGCAGCGTTGAGCCCCAACCGGGCGCCAAAAACATTCAGTACTTC. Protein sequence: CSVEPQPGAKNIQYF.

This CDR3 reads CASSLINTDTQYF. CDR3 nucleotide sequence: TGTGCCAGCAGTCTAATAAACACAGATACGCAGTATTTT. The V call is TRBV27, the J call TRBJ2-3, with D uncertain. CDR1 MNHEY and CDR2 SMNVEV come from the germline V gene (reference sequence). The CDR3 extends over 13 amino acids. The V gene lost 5 bases and the J gene lost 2 bases, with 8 bases spanning the gap.

This clonotype came up many times. V gene TRBV28 combines with J gene TRBJ1-2, with D possibly TRBD1 on 5 matching bases. CDR1 is MDHEN, CDR2 SYDVKM, per germline. Trimming removed 3 bases from V and 2 bases from J, with 7 bases in between. The CDR3 is made up of 13 amino acids. CDR3 nucleotide sequence: TGTGCCAGCAGTTTTGGGGGGAACTATGGCTACACCTTC. Encoded protein: CASSFGGNYGYTF.

This clonotype was counted a few times. The chain recombines TRBV5-1 with TRBJ2-5; tentatively, D is TRBD2 (5 bases). The CDR3 sequence is 15 residues long. Trimming cost V 3 bases and J 3 bases, with 15 bases left between them. The germline V gene has CDR1 SGHRS and CDR2 YFSETQ. The CDR3 bases are TGCGCCAGCAGCTGGGGTCGCAGCGGAAAAGAGACCCAGTACTTC. It yields the protein CASSWGRSGKETQYF.

The chain combines TRBV25-1 with TRBJ2-1; D ambiguous. The length of the CDR3 is 12 residues. Germline V lookup: CDR1 MGHDK, CDR2 SYGVNS. Trimming took off 3 bases at V and 10 bases at J, with 10 bases between the two ends. This CDR3 is CASSDVWSEQFF. The CDR3 DNA reads as TGTGCCAGCAGTGACGTATGGTCCGAGCAGTTCTTC.

This clonotype showed up many times. The J gene is TRBJ1-1, the V gene TRBV20-1, with 8 bases fitting TRBD1. V dropped 3 bases and J dropped 8; count of bases not matched to a gene: 2. This CDR3 spans 11 amino acids. The V gene's germline CDR1 is DFQATT and CDR2 SNEGSKA (reference sequence). The CDR3 reads CSASRDREAFF. CDR3 bases: TGCAGTGCTAGCCGGGACAGGGAAGCTTTCTTT.

To note about this clonotype: One junction end does not reproduce the germline sequence, and a read error may be involved. The V and J genes are TRBV7-3 and TRBJ2-3, with D possibly TRBD2 on 6 matching bases. Germline-derived CDR1 and CDR2 are SGHTA and FQGTGA. CDR3 length: 14 amino acids. CDR3 sequence (DNA): TGTGCTAGCAGCCCGGGCGGGGCCTCGGATACGCAGTATTTT. Translating gives CASSPGGASDTQYF.

The chain uses TRBV19 and TRBJ2-1; 9 nucleotides line up with TRBD1. The CDR3 is 16 residues long. Per germline, CDR1 LNHDA and CDR2 SQIVND (reference sequence). V dropped 4 bases and J dropped 5; count of bases not matched to a gene: 9. In DNA, the CDR3 is TGTGCCAGTAGTACCCAGGGACAGGGAATGGACAATGAGCAGTTCTTC. Its protein product is CASSTQGQGMDNEQFF.

J is TRBJ2-3 and V is TRBV29-1; 7 positions match TRBD2. Germline CDR1 reads SQVTM; CDR2 reads ANQGSEA. Trimming at V came to 3 bases and at J to 9 bases, leaving 12 bases not matched to a gene. This CDR3 is 14 amino acids long. CDR3 sequence reads: CSVDGGVLPNTQYF. The CDR3, as DNA: TGCAGCGTTGATGGGGGGGTTCTTCCAAACACGCAGTATTTT.

J is TRBJ2-4 and V is TRBV13; D is ambiguous. The CDR3 consists of 14 residues. Germline CDR1 reads PRHDT; CDR2 reads FYEKMQ (reference sequence). Trimming stripped 0 bases from V and 3 bases from J, with 6 bases between. This CDR3 is CASSLGASKNIQYF. CDR3 nucleotide sequence: TGTGCCAGCAGCTTAGGGGCTAGCAAAAACATTCAGTACTTC.

This clonotype was observed many times. The V and J genes are TRBV7-3 and TRBJ2-3, with 10 bases that match TRBD2. This CDR3 contains 19 residues. Looked up from germline, CDR1 is SGHTA and CDR2 is FQGTGA. V gave up 5 bases and J gave up 0 bases; unmatched junction bases: 14. In nucleotides, the CDR3 is TGTGCCAGCAGCCGTACCCGACTAGCGGGTGGAGGGAGCACAGATACGCAGTATTTT. Translation: CASSRTRLAGGGSTDTQYF.

The rearrangement joins TRBV5-6 to TRBJ1-2; TRBD1 might be the D (5 bases). V was cut by 0 bases and J by 4 bases, with 13 bases left in between. CDR1 is SGHDT, CDR2 YYEEEE, per germline. This CDR3 is 15 amino acids long. CDR3 protein: CASSLGDRGIYGYTF. CDR3 in DNA: TGTGCCAGCAGCTTGGGGGACCGAGGAATCTATGGCTACACCTTC.

The rearrangement links TRBV24-1 to TRBJ1-2; D gene ambiguous. The V end lost 6 bases, the J end lost 6 bases, and 10 bases lay between the germline ends. CDR3 length equals 12 residues. Germline lookup yields CDR1 KGHDR and CDR2 SFDVKD. CDR3 DNA sequence: TGTGCCACCAGTTACGGGAGTAATGGCTACACCTTC. Translating it yields CATSYGSNGYTF.

This clonotype was observed many times. This chain's CDR3 is CASSFLAGGIGETQYF. The CDR3 DNA follows: TGTGCCAGCAGTTTTCTAGCGGGAGGTATTGGAGAGACCCAGTACTTC. The rearrangement joins TRBV12-3 or TRBV12-4 to TRBJ2-5; TRBD2 agrees at 11 bases. This CDR3 comprises 16 residues. Trimming cost V 3 bases and J 4 bases; bases outside gene matches: 7.

At least ten counts were recorded for this clonotype. This sequence joins TRBV28 and TRBJ2-2; possible D gene TRBD1, 6 bases. Trimming removed 3 bases from V and 6 bases from J, with 14 bases in between. The CDR3 totals 15 residues. Per germline, CDR1 MDHEN and CDR2 SYDVKM. CDR3 nucleotides: TGTGCCAGCAGTTTCCTCCGGACAGTTCCCGGGGAGCTGTTTTTT. Protein sequence: CASSFLRTVPGELFF.

This clonotype showed up just a few times. V usage is TRBV5-5 and J usage is TRBJ1-5, with no clear D. The CDR3 loop spans 13 amino acids. CDR1 is SGHKS and CDR2 is YYEKEE in the germline V gene (reference sequence). V lost 0 bases and J 3 bases, leaving 4 bases between the germline ends. DNA for the CDR3: TGTGCCAGCAGCTTGGTTCCCAATCAGCCCCAGCATTTT. Translation: CASSLVPNQPQHF.

This clonotype was counted only a few times. V gene TRBV20-1 combines with J gene TRBJ2-2; the match to TRBD2 covers 12 bases. CDR3 length equals 14 residues. The trim removed 5 bases at V and 4 bases at J, leaving 2 bases unmatched. Germline loops: CDR1 DFQATT, CDR2 SNEGSKA (reference sequence). The CDR3 reads CSARLAGVTGELFF. The DNA for the CDR3 is TGCAGTGCTCGACTAGCGGGAGTCACCGGGGAGCTGTTTTTT.

This clonotype was recorded at least ten times. The chain carries TRBV28 and TRBJ2-3; TRBD2 matches at 9 bases. The CDR3 spans 15 residues. The J segment lost 4 bases and the V segment lost 7 bases, leaving 9 bases of the junction unmatched. Germline V CDR1 and CDR2: MDHEN, SYDVKM. This CDR3 reads CASTLLAGGPDTQYF. The CDR3 DNA reads TGTGCCAGCACCTTACTAGCGGGTGGCCCAGATACGCAGTATTTT.